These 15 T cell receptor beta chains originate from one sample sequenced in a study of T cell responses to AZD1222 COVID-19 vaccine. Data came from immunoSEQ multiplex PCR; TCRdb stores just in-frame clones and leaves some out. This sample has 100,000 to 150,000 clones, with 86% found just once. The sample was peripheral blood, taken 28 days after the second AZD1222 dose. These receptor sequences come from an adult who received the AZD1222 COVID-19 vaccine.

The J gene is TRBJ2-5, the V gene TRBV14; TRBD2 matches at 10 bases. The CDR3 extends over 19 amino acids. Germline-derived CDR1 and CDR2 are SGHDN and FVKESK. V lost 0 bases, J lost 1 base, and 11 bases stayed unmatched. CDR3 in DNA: TGTGCCAGCAGCCAAGATTTCGGACTAGCGGCTGGTCCCCAAGAGACCCAGTACTTC. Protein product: CASSQDFGLAAGPQETQYF.

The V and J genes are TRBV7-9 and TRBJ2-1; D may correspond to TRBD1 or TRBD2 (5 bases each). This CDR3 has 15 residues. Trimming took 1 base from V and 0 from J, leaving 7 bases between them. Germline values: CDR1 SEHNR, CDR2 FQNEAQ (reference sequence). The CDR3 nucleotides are TGTGCCAGCAGCTTAGGGGGGATCTCCTACAATGAGCAGTTCTTC. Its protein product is CASSLGGISYNEQFF.

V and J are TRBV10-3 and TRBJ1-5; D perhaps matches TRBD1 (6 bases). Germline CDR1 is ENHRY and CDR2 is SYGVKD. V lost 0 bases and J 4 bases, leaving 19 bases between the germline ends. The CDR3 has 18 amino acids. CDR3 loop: CAISESEVRTVGNQPQHF. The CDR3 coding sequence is TGTGCCATCAGTGAGTCGGAGGTCAGGACAGTGGGGAATCAGCCCCAGCATTTT.

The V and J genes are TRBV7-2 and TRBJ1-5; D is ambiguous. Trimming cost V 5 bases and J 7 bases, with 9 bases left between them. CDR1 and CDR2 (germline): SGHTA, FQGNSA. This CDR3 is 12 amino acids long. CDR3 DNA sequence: TGTGCCAGCAGCACCCCGCCGCAGCCCCAGCATTTT. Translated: CASSTPPQPQHF.

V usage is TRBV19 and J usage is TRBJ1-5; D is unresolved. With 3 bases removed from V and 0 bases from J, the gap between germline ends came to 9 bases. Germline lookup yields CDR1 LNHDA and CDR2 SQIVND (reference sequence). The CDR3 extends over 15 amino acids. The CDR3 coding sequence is TGTGCCAGTAGTATTGACAACTATAGCAATCAGCCCCAGCATTTT. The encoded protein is CASSIDNYSNQPQHF. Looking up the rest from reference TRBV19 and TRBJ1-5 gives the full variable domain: DGGITQSPKYLFRKEGQNVTLSCEQNLNHDAMYWYRQDPGQGLRLIYYSQIVNDFQKGDIAEGYSVSREKKESFPLTVTSAQKNPTAFYLCASSIDNYSNQPQHFGDGTRLSIL.

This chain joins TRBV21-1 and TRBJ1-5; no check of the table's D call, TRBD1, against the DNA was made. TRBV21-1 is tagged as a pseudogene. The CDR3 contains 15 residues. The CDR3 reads CASSKSAGRNQPQHF. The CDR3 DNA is TGTGCCAGCAGCAAAAGTGCAGGGCGCAATCAGCCCCAGCATTTT.

The CDR3 DNA sequence: TGTGCCAGCAGCTTGGGGGAGTGGAACACTGAAGCTTTCTTT. Amino acid sequence: CASSLGEWNTEAFF. The chain joins TRBV7-3 to TRBJ1-1; possible D gene TRBD1, 5 bases. V gave up 3 bases and J gave up 1 base, with 9 bases separating them. Germline V gene lookup returns CDR1 SGHTA and CDR2 FQGTGA. The CDR3 consists of 14 residues.

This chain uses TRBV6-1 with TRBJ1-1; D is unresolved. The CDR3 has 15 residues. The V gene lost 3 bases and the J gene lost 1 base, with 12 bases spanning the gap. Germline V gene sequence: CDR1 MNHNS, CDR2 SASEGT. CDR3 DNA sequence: TGTGCCAGCAGTGAGGGAAGCCTGGGGAACACTGAAGCTTTCTTT. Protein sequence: CASSEGSLGNTEAFF.

CDR3 amino acids: CASSPGLTGNSPLHF. CDR3 in DNA: TGTGCCAGCTCACCAGGGCTTACAGGGAATTCACCCCTCCACTTT. This chain connects TRBV18 to TRBJ1-6, with D possibly TRBD1 on 6 matching bases. Trimming left V 2 bases short and J 7 bases short, with 12 bases between. The germline CDR1 and CDR2 sequences are KGHSH and LQKENI. The CDR3 covers 15 residues.

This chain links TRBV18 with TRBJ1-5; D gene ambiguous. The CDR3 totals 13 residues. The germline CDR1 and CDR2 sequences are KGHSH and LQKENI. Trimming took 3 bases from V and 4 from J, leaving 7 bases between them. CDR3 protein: CASSPGENQPQHF. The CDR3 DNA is TGTGCCAGCTCACCCGGGGAAAATCAGCCCCAGCATTTT. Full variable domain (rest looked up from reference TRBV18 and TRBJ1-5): NAGVMQNPRHLVRRRGQEARLRCSPMKGHSHVYWYRQLPEEGLKFMVYLQKENIIDESGMPKERFSAEFPKEGPSILRIQQVVRGDSAAYFCASSPGENQPQHFGDGTRLSIL.

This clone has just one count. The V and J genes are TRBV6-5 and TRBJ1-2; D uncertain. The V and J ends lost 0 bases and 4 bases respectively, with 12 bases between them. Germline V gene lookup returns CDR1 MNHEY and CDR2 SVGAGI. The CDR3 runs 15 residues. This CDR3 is CASSYSRAAGYGYTF. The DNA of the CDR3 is TGTGCCAGCAGTTACTCCCGGGCCGCGGGCTATGGCTACACCTTC.

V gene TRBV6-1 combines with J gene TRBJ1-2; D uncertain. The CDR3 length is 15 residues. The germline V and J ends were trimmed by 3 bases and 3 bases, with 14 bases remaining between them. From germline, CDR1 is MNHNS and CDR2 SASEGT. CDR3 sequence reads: CASSDLFNGDYGYTF. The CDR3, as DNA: TGTGCCAGCAGTGATTTGTTCAACGGGGACTATGGCTACACCTTC.

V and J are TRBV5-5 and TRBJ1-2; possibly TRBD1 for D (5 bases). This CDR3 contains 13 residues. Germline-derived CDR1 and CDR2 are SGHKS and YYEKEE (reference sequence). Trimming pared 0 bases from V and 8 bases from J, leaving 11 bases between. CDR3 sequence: CASSLAQVDGYTF. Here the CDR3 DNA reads TGTGCCAGCAGCTTGGCACAGGTCGACGGCTACACCTTC.

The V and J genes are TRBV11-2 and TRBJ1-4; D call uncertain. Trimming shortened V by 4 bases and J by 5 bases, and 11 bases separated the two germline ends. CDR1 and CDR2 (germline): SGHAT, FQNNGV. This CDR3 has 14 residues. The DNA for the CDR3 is TGTGCCAGCAGCTCCCTGTATCGGAATGAAAAACTGTTTTTT. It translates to CASSSLYRNEKLFF. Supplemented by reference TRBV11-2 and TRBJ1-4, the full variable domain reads EAGVAQSPRYKIIEKRQSVAFWCNPISGHATLYWYQQILGQGPKLLIQFQNNGVVDDSQLPKDRFSAERLKGVDSTLKIQPAKLEDSAVYLCASSSLYRNEKLFFGSGTQLSVL.

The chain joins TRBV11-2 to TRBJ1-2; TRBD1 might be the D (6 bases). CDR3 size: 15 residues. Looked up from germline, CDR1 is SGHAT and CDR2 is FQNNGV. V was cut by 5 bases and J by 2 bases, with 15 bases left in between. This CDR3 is CASSPLRGRNYGYTF. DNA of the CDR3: TGTGCCAGCAGCCCCCTGCGGGGGCGAAACTATGGCTACACCTTC. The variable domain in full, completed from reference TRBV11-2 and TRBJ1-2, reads EAGVAQSPRYKIIEKRQSVAFWCNPISGHATLYWYQQILGQGPKLLIQFQNNGVVDDSQLPKDRFSAERLKGVDSTLKIQPAKLEDSAVYLCASSPLRGRNYGYTFGSGTRLTVV.